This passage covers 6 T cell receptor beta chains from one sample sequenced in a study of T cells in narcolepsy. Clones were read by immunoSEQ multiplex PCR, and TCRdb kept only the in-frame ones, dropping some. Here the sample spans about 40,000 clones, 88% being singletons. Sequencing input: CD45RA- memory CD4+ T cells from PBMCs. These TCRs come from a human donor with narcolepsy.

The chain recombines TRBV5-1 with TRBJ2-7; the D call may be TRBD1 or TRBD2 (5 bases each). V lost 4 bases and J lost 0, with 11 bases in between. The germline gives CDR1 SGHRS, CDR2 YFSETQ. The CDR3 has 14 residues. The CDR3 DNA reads TGCGCCAGCAGCCCCGGGACGGCCTCCTACGAGCAGTACTTC. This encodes CASSPGTASYEQYF.

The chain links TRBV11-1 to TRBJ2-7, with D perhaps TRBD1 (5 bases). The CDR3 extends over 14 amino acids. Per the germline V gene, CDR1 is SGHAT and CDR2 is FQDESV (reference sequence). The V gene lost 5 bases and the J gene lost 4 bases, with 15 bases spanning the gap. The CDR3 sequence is CASSSRTSHYEQYF. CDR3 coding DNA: TGTGCCAGCAGCAGCCGGACATCCCATTACGAGCAGTACTTC.

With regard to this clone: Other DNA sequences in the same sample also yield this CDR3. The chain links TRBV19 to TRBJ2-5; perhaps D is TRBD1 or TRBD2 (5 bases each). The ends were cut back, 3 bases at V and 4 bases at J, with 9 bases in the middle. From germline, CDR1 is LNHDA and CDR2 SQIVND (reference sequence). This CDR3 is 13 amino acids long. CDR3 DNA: TGTGCCAGTAGTATTGAGAGGGGAGAGACCCAGTACTTC. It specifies CASSIERGETQYF.

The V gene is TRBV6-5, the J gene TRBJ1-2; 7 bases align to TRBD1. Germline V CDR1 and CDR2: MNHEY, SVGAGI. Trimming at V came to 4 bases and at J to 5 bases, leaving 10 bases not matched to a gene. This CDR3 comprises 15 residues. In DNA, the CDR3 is TGTGCCAGCAGTTTGGGGGGCAGGGGGTTTTATGGCTACACCTTC. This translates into CASSLGGRGFYGYTF.

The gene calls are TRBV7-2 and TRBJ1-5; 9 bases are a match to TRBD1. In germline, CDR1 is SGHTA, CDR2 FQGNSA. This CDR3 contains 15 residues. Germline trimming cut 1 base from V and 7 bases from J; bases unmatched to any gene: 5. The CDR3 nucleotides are TGTGCCAGCAGCTTAGGGGGACAGGGAAGGCAGCCCCAGCATTTT. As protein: CASSLGGQGRQPQHF.

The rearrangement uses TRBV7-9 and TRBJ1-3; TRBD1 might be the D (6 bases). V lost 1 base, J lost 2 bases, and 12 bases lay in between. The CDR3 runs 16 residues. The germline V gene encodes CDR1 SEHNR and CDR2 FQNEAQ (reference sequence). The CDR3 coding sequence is TGTGCCAGCAGCTTAGGTGCGGCAGGGGCTGGAAACACCATATATTTT. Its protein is CASSLGAAGAGNTIYF. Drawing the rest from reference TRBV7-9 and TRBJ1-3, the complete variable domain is DTGVSQNPRHKITKRGQNVTFRCDPISEHNRLYWYRQTLGQGPEFLTYFQNEAQLEKSRLLSDRFSAERPKGSFSTLEIQRTEQGDSAMYLCASSLGAAGAGNTIYFGEGSWLTVV.